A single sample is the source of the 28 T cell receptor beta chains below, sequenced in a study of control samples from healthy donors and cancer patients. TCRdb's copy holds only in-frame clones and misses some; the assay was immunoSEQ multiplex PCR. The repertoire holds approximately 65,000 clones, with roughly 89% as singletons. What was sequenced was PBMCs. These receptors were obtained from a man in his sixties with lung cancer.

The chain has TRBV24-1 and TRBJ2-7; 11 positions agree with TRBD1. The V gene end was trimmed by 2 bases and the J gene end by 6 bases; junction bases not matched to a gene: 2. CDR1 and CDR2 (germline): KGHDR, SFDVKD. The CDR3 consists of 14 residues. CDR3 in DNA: TGTGCCACCAGTGATTCCGGGACAGGGGGCGAGCAGTACTTC. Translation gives CATSDSGTGGEQYF.

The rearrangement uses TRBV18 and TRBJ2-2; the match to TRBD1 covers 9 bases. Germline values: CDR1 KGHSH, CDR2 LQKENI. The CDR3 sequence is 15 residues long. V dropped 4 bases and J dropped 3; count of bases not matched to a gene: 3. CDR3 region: CASSRGQGDTGELFF. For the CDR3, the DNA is TGTGCCAGCTCACGGGGACAGGGAGACACCGGGGAGCTGTTTTTT.

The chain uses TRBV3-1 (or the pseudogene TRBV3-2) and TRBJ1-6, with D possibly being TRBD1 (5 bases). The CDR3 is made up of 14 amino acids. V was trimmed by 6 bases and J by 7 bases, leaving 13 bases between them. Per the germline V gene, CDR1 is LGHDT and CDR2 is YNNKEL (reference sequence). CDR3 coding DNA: TGTGCCAGCAGTCGACCGGGGGAAAATTCACCCCTCCACTTT. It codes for CASSRPGENSPLHF.

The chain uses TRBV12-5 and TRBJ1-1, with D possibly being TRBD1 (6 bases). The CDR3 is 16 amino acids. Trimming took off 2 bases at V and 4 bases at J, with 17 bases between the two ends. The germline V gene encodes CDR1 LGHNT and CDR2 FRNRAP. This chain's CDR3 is CASGLQTGPGSTEAFF. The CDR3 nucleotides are TGTGCTAGTGGTTTGCAGACAGGCCCTGGGAGCACTGAAGCTTTCTTT.

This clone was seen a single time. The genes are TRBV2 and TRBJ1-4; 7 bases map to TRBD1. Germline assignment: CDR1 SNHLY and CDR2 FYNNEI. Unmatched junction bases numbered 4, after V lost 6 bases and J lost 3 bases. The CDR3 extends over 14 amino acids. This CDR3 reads CASRSGTANEKLFF. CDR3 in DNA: TGTGCCAGCAGATCAGGGACAGCTAATGAAAAACTGTTTTTT.

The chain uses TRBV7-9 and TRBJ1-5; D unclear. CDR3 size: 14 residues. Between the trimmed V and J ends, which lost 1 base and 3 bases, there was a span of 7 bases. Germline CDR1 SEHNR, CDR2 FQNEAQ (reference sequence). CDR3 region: CASSLDTNNQPQHF. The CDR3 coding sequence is TGTGCCAGCAGCTTAGACACGAACAATCAGCCCCAGCATTTT.

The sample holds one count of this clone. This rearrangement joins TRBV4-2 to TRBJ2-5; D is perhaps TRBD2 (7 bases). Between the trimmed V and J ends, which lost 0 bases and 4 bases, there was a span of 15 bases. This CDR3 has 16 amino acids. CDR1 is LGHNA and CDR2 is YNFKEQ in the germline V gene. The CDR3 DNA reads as TGTGCCAGCAGCCAAGATCGTCGCGGGGGCGGAGAGACCCAGTACTTC. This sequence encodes CASSQDRRGGGETQYF.

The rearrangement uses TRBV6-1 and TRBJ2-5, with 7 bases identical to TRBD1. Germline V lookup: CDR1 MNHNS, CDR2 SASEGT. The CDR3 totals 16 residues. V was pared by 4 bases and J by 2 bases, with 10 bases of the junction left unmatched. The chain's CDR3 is CASSGGIWDRQETQYF. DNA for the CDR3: TGTGCCAGCAGTGGAGGGATATGGGACAGACAAGAGACCCAGTACTTC.

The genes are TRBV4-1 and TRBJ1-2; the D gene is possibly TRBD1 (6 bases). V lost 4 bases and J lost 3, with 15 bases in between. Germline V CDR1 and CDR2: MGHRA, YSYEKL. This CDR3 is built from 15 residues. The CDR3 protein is CASSLGQIPHYGYTF. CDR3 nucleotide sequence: TGCGCCAGCAGCCTAGGACAGATTCCCCACTATGGCTACACCTTC.

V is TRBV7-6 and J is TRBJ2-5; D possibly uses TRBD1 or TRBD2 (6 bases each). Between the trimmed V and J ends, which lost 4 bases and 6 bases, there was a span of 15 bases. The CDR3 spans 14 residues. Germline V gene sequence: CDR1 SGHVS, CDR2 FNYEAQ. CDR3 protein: CASSSSGGRQTQYF. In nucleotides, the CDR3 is TGTGCCAGCAGCTCCTCCGGGGGCAGGCAGACCCAGTACTTC.

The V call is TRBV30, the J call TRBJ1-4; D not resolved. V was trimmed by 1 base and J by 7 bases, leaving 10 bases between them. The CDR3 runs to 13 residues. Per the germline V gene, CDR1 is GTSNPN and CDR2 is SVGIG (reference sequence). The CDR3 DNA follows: TGTGCCTGGAGTGAGGGAACCGGTGAAAAACTGTTTTTT. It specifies CAWSEGTGEKLFF.

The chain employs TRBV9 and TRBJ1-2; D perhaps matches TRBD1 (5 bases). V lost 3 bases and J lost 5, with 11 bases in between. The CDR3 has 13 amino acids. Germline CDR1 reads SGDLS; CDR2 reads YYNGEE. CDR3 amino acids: CASSDRRGYGYTF. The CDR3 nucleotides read TGTGCCAGCAGCGATAGACGGGGGTATGGCTACACCTTC.

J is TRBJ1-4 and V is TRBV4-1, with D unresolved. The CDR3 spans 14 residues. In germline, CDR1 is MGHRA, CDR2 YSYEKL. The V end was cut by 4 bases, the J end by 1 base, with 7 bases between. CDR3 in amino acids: CASSRVLTNEKLFF. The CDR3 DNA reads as TGCGCCAGCAGCCGGGTCCTAACTAATGAAAAACTGTTTTTT.

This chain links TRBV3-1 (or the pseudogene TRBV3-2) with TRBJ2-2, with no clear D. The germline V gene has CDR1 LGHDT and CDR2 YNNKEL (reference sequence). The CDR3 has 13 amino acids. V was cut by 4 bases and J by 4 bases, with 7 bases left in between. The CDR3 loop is CASSPRATGELFF. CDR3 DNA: TGTGCCAGCAGCCCGCGAGCCACCGGGGAGCTGTTTTTT.

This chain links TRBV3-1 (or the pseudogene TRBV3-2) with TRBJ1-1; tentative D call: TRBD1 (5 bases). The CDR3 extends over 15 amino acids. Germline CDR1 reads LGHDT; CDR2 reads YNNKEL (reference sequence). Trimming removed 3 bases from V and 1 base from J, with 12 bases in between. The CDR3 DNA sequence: TGTGCCAGCAGCCAGAGGGGTTCGAAGAACACTGAAGCTTTCTTT. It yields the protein CASSQRGSKNTEAFF.

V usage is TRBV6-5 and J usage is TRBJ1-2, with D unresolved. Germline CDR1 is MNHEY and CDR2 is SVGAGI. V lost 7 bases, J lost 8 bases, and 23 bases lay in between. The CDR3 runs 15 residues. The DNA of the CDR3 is TGTGCCAGCAATATGATTAACAGCAATTCTCGGGGCTACACCTTC. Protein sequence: CASNMINSNSRGYTF.

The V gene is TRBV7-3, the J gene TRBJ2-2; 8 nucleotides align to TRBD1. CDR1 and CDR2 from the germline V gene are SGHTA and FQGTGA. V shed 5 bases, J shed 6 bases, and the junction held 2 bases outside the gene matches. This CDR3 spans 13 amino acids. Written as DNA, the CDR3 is TGTGCCAGCAGCGGACAGGGCCCCGGGGAGCTGTTTTTT. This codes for CASSGQGPGELFF.

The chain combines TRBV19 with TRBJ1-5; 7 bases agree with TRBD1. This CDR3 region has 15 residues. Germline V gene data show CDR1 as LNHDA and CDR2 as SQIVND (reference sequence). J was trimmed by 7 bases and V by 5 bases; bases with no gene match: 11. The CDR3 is CASSSGQTLEQPQHF. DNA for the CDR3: TGTGCCAGTAGTTCGGGACAGACCTTGGAGCAGCCCCAGCATTTT.

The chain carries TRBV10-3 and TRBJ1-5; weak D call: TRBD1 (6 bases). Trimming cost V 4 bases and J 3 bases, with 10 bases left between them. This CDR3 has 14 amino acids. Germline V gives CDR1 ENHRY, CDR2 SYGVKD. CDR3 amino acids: CAISAGANNQPQHF. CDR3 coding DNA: TGTGCCATCAGTGCAGGGGCGAACAATCAGCCCCAGCATTTT.

CDR3 nucleotide sequence: TGTGCCAGCTCACTGGGGAACACTGAAGCTTTCTTT. Its translation is CASSLGNTEAFF. J is TRBJ1-1 and V is TRBV18; D not resolved. Germline lookup yields CDR1 KGHSH and CDR2 LQKENI. Trimming took off 4 bases at V and 1 base at J, with 4 bases between the two ends. The CDR3 is 12 amino acids.

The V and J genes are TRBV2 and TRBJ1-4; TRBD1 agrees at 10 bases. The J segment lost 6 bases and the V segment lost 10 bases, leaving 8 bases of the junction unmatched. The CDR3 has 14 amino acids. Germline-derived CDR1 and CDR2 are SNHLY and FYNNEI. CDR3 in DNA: TGTGCCACTGTAAAGGACAGGGGGGATGAAAAACTGTTTTTT. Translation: CATVKDRGDEKLFF. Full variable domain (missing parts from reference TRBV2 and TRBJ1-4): EPEVTQTPSHQVTQMGQEVILRCVPISNHLYFYWYRQILGQKVEFLVSFYNNEISEKSEIFDDQFSVERPDGSNFTLKIRSTKLEDSAMYFCATVKDRGDEKLFFGSGTQLSVL.

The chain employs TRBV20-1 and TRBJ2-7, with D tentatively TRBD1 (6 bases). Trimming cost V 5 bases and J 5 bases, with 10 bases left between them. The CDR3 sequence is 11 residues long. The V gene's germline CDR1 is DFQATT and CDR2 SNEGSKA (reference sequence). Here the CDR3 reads CSALQGNEQYV. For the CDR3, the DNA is TGCAGTGCTTTGCAGGGGAACGAGCAGTACGTC.

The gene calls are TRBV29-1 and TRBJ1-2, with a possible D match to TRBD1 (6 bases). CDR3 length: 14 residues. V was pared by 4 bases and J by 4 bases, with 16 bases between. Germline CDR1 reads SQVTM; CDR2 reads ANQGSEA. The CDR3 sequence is CSVATGRGGYGYTF. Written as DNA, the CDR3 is TGCAGCGTTGCAACAGGGAGAGGAGGCTATGGCTACACCTTC.

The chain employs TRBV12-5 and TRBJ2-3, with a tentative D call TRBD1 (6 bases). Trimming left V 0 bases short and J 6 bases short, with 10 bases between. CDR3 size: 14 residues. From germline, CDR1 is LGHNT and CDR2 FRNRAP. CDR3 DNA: TGTGCTAGTGGTTTGGTAAACAGGGCTGATACGCAGTATTTT. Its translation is CASGLVNRADTQYF.

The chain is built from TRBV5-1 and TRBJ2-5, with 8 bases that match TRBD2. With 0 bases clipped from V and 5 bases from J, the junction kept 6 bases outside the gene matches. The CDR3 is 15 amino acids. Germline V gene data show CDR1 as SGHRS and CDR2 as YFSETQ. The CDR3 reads CASSLAAGESETQYF. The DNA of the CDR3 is TGCGCCAGCAGCTTGGCAGCGGGGGAGTCGGAGACCCAGTACTTC.

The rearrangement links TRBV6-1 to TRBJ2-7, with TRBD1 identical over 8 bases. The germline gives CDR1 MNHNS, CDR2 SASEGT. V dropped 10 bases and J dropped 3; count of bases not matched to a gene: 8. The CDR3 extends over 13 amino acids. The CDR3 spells CAIADRDGYEQYF. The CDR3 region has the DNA TGTGCCATAGCGGACAGGGATGGCTACGAGCAGTACTTC.

CDR3: CASSQSGNTEAFF. The CDR3 coding sequence is TGTGCCAGCAGCCAATCCGGGAACACTGAAGCTTTCTTT. V and J are TRBV14 and TRBJ1-1; D gene ambiguous. Germline V gene data show CDR1 as SGHDN and CDR2 as FVKESK. This CDR3 spans 13 amino acids. Trimming cost V 2 bases and J 1 base, with 5 bases left between them.

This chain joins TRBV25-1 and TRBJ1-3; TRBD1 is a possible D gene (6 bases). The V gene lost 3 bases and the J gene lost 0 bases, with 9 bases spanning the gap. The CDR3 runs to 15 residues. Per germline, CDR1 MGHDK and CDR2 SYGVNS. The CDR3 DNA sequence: TGTGCCAGCAGTGAGGACAGAAACTCTGGAAACACCATATATTTT. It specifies CASSEDRNSGNTIYF.